This T cell receptor (beta chain) emerged from a study of blood T cell repertoires in COVID-19. Looking at the study overall: Some COVID-19 samples were acute and others convalescent; all came from the United States, Italy and Spain.

CDR1 is SGHRS and CDR2 is YFSETQ in the germline V gene. The CDR3 totals 15 residues. V dropped 0 bases and J dropped 2; count of bases not matched to a gene: 3. Per the study methods: Amplifying reference gene primers gave estimates of nucleated cell counts. TCRdb's copy holds only in-frame clones and misses some; the assay was immunoSEQ multiplex PCR. For V, J and clone size, that table is used; D and trimming come from the DNA. The table has about 50,000 clones, around 80% seen once. The TCR originated in a man between 65 and 85 years old with acute or convalescent COVID-19. Sample: peripheral blood. The chain couples TRBV5-1 to TRBJ2-7, with TRBD1 identical over 9 bases. The CDR3 is CASSLEGQGPYEQYF. CDR3 nucleotides: TGCGCCAGCAGCTTGGAAGGACAGGGGCCCTACGAGCAGTACTTC.